These T cell receptor beta chains were read from a single sample in a study of shared clonotypes between healthy human individuals. This table comes from immunoSEQ multiplex PCR, and its TCRdb copy is limited to in-frame clones, with some not included. Among roughly 500,000 clones, 95% to 97% were seen once, and the ten largest hold 0.064%. Material: naive CD4+ T cells sorted from blood. These TCRs come from a woman in her thirties in good health. Each CDR3 is given with its conserved first and last residue. D genes are given only for firm matches. Size tells how often a clone was seen (once, few, many) or the class of an expanded clone, and some rows leave it out.

>TRBV28|TRBJ2-1|.|.
TGTGCCAGCAGTTTCCAGCGGTCCTACAATGAGCAGTTCTTC
CASSFQRSYNEQFF
>TRBV10-1|TRBJ2-3|.|.
TGCGCCAGCAGCGCCGGGACCGCAGGGGATACGCAGTATTTT
CASSAGTAGDTQYF
>TRBV11-3|TRBJ2-3|TRBD2|.
TGTGCCAGCAGCGCCCTAGCGGGAGTTGGGACAGATACGCAGTATTTT
CASSALAGVGTDTQYF
>TRBV21-1|TRBJ2-1|.|.
TGTGCCAGCAGCTCTTACAATGAGCAGTTCTTC
CASSSYNEQFF
>TRBV18|TRBJ2-7|.|.
TGTGCCAGCTCACCACTTGCCTCCCCCTACGAGCAGTACTTC
CASSPLASPYEQYF
>TRBV18|TRBJ1-2|.|.
TGTGCCAGCTCTCCCCCGGCAACACCATCGGATGGCTACACCTTC
CASSPPATPSDGYTF
>TRBV20-1|TRBJ2-3|.|.
TGCAGTGCTAGAGATCTCGTTGCGCAGTATTTT
CSARDLVAQYF
>TRBV6-1|TRBJ2-7|.|.
TGTGCCAGCAGTCGGGACTTATCCTACGAGCAGTACTTC
CASSRDLSYEQYF
>TRBV18|TRBJ1-1|.|.
TGTGCCAGCTCACCTGCGGGTAACACTGAAGCTTTCTTT
CASSPAGNTEAFF
>TRBV7-6|TRBJ2-7|.|.
TGTGCCAGCAGCTTAGGGCCAGGGGCTAGCGAGCAGTACTTC
CASSLGPGASEQYF
>TRBV28|TRBJ1-2|.|.
TGTGCCAGCCAAACGACAGTCCGGGCTAACTATGGCTACACCTTC
CASQTTVRANYGYTF
>TRBV7-2|TRBJ2-1|.|.
TGTGCCAGTCAGGGGCGGAATGAGCAGTTCTTC
CASQGRNEQFF
>TRBV7-3|TRBJ2-3|.|.
TGTGCCAGCAGCCGCGGTGATAGCTATTCAGATACGCAGTATTTT
CASSRGDSYSDTQYF
>TRBV4-1|TRBJ2-5|.|.
TGCGCCAGCAGCCGTTGGGCCGGGATGCGAGAGACCCAGTACTTC
CASSRWAGMRETQYF
>TRBV5-5|TRBJ2-1|TRBD1|.
TGTGCCAGCAGCCCAAGATCAGGGGGCGCGCAGTTCTTC
CASSPRSGGAQFF
>TRBV11-2|TRBJ1-1|TRBD1|.
TGTGCCAGCAGTTGGGACAGGGAGAACACTGAAGCTTTCTTT
CASSWDRENTEAFF
>TRBV7-6|TRBJ1-1|.|.
TGTGCCAGCAGCTTAGCCAGGGGCACTGAAGCTTTCTTT
CASSLARGTEAFF
>TRBV30|TRBJ1-1|.|.
TGTGCCTGGAGTGTCGGAGATGAGTACACTGAAGCTTTCTTT
CAWSVGDEYTEAFF
>TRBV10-3|TRBJ2-7|.|once
TGTGCCATCAGTGAATCAAGGGCTCAGAGCTCCTACGAGCAGTACTTC
CAISESRAQSSYEQYF
>TRBV5-1|TRBJ2-5|.|.
TGCGCCAGCAGCTTTGGGGGTCGGGAGACCCAGTACTTC
CASSFGGRETQYF
>TRBV10-1|TRBJ2-1|.|.
TGCGCCAGCAGTGACTCGTCGCGGGTATTCGATGAGCAGTTCTTC
CASSDSSRVFDEQFF
>TRBV5-5|TRBJ2-2|.|.
TGTGCCAGCAGCTTGAAGGGCGACAGCGCGAACACCGGGGAGCTGTTTTTT
CASSLKGDSANTGELFF
>TRBV13|TRBJ2-7|.|.
TGTGCCAGCAGCTTAGACAGGGCTAGGGAGCAGTACTTC
CASSLDRAREQYF
>TRBV29-1|TRBJ2-1|.|.
TGCAGCGTTGACGTCCAAACTTACAATGAGCAGTTCTTC
CSVDVQTYNEQFF
>TRBV6-1|TRBJ2-7|TRBD1|.
TGTGCCAGCAGTCCCGGGACAGGGAGCTCCTACGAGCAGTACTTC
CASSPGTGSSYEQYF
>TRBV7-9|TRBJ1-5|.|.
TGTGCCAGCAGCTTAGGAAGCTATCAGCCCCAGCATTTT
CASSLGSYQPQHF